The 12 T cell receptor beta chains in this list originate from one sample, sequenced in a study of CD8 T cells in Susac syndrome. After extraction with the RNeasy kit, roughly 0.5 to 1 ug of the RNA was reverse transcribed using random hexamers. TCRdb reprocessed the immunoSEQ multiplex PCR reads with MiXCR, giving one entry per CDR3 protein. The sample carries 200,000 to 300,000 distinct CDR3 sequences, 90% to 97% recorded once. The sample consisted of CD4+ T cells from PBMCs. The receptors shown here come from a human donor with Susac syndrome.

The rearrangement joins TRBV7-9 to TRBJ2-7; TRBD2 matches at 11 bases. The CDR3 runs to 16 residues. J gave up 2 bases and V 5 bases, and 8 bases lay outside the gene matches. CDR1 is SEHNR and CDR2 is FQNEAQ in the germline V gene (reference sequence). Here the CDR3 DNA reads TGTGCCAGCAGCCCGCGCGGGACTAGCGGACCCTACGAGCAGTACTTC. Translation: CASSPRGTSGPYEQYF.

This chain joins TRBV29-1 and TRBJ2-7; 7 bases are a match to TRBD1. The CDR3 extends over 12 amino acids. Germline CDR1 and CDR2: SQVTM and ANQGSEA. V was clipped by 6 bases and J by 6 bases; unmatched bases: 8. In nucleotides, the CDR3 is TGCAGCGTGCGACAGGGCAGCAGCGAGCAGTACTTC. Protein: CSVRQGSSEQYF.

The chain uses TRBV4-1 and TRBJ1-1; a possible D gene is TRBD1 (5 bases). The V end lost 3 bases, the J end lost 6 bases, and 20 bases lay between the germline ends. This CDR3 region has 16 residues. Per the germline V gene, CDR1 is MGHRA and CDR2 is YSYEKL. CDR3 protein: CASSHIRTGRFPEAFF. The CDR3 nucleotides read TGCGCCAGCAGCCATATCCGGACGGGACGTTTTCCTGAAGCTTTCTTT.

The CDR3 loop reads CASSHPNYEQYF. The CDR3 bases are TGCGCCAGCAGTCACCCCAACTACGAGCAGTACTTC. The chain carries TRBV23-1 and TRBJ2-7; D ambiguous. TRBV23-1 is an ORF; its function is uncertain. V lost 3 bases, J lost 3 bases, and 6 bases lay in between. The CDR3 is 12 residues long.

CDR3 region: CSAPAKFVGVRGRSYNEQFF. As DNA, the CDR3 is TGCAGTGCTCCCGCTAAGTTTGTCGGGGTTCGGGGCCGCTCCTACAATGAGCAGTTCTTC. The chain joins TRBV20-1 to TRBJ2-1, with D perhaps being TRBD1 or TRBD2 (5 bases each). The CDR3 loop spans 20 amino acids. Trimming pared 5 bases from V and 0 bases from J, leaving 29 bases between. Germline V lookup: CDR1 DFQATT, CDR2 SNEGSKA (reference sequence).

The chain has TRBV12-3 or TRBV12-4 and TRBJ2-7; tentative D call: TRBD1 (6 bases). The CDR3 contains 15 residues. V was clipped by 4 bases and J by 3 bases, with 16 bases between them. The CDR3 coding sequence is TGTGCCAGCAGTTCGACTACGGGACACCTCTACGAGCAGTACTTC. Translating it yields CASSSTTGHLYEQYF.

The V gene is TRBV4-1, the J gene TRBJ1-5; 9 bases line up with TRBD1. V trimming: 4 bases; J trimming: 4 bases; junction bases outside the gene matches: 5. The CDR3 loop spans 15 amino acids. Germline values: CDR1 MGHRA, CDR2 YSYEKL. The CDR3 protein is CASSRLGQGNQPQHF. The CDR3 DNA is TGCGCCAGCAGCCGATTAGGACAGGGGAATCAGCCCCAGCATTTT.

The rearrangement joins TRBV11-2 to TRBJ1-3; a weak D match, TRBD1 (5 bases). Trimming pared 5 bases from V and 4 bases from J, leaving 12 bases between. The CDR3 sequence is 14 residues long. Germline lookup yields CDR1 SGHAT and CDR2 FQNNGV. This chain's CDR3 is CASSHGTAGNTIYF. CDR3 DNA: TGTGCCAGCAGCCACGGGACCGCCGGAAACACCATATATTTT.

This chain connects TRBV12-3 or TRBV12-4 to TRBJ2-7; D is tentatively TRBD1 or TRBD2 (5 bases each). Trimming pared 4 bases from V and 0 bases from J, leaving 10 bases between. This CDR3 has 14 amino acids. For the CDR3, the DNA is TGTGCCAGCAGTTCTTCCGGGACCTCCTACGAGCAGTACTTC. Translating gives CASSSSGTSYEQYF.

This chain uses TRBV30 with TRBJ1-1, with a weak D call TRBD1 (6 bases). Trimming took 8 bases from V and 1 from J, leaving 20 bases between them. The CDR3 spans 15 residues. Germline lookup yields CDR1 GTSNPN and CDR2 SVGIG (reference sequence). For the CDR3, the DNA is TGTGCCATGGGGGCCGGAGTTCCGAGGAACACTGAAGCTTTCTTT. Its protein is CAMGAGVPRNTEAFF.

This chain uses TRBV18 with TRBJ1-2; D is possibly TRBD1 (6 bases). The CDR3 contains 14 residues. V lost 6 bases and J lost 8, with 19 bases in between. Germline values: CDR1 KGHSH, CDR2 LQKENI. DNA of the CDR3: TGTGCCAGCTCCCAGGGACACCTTGGGAGGGGCTACACCTTC. It specifies CASSQGHLGRGYTF.

The V call is TRBV18, the J call TRBJ1-2; D call uncertain. CDR1 is KGHSH, CDR2 LQKENI, per germline. Deletions cut 2 bases from V and 0 bases from J, with 10 bases between. The CDR3 spans 15 residues. In DNA, the CDR3 is TGTGCCAGCTCACCAATAGCGGAAGCTAACTATGGCTACACCTTC. This sequence encodes CASSPIAEANYGYTF.